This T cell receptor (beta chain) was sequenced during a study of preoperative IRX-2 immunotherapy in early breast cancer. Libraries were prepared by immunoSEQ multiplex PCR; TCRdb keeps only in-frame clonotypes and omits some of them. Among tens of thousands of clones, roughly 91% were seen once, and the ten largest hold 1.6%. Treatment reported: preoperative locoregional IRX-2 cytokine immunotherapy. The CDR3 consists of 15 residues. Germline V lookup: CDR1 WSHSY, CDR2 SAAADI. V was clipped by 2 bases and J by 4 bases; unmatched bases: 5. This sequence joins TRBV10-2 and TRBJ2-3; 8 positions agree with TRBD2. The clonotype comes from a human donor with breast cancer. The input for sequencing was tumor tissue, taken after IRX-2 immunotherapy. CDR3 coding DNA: TGCGCCAGCAGTGAGCCTCGGGGGGGCCCAGATACGCAGTATTTT. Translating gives CASSEPRGGPDTQYF.